The sequence of this T cell receptor beta chain was determined in a study of CD8 T cells in ankylosing spondylitis. General study findings and limits: Typical of ankylosing spondylitis blood, it appeared, was a TCR beta motif of seven to nine highly homologous variants.

The CDR3 totals 13 residues. V lost 1 base and J 10 bases, leaving 13 bases between the germline ends. Each CDR3 protein gets one entry after TCRdb re-called the 5' RACE reads with MiXCR. The sample holds 500,000 to 550,000 distinct CDR3 sequences, over 9.5% seen once. This clonotype has just a few counts. The antigen remains unidentified. The TCR comes from a male donor with ankylosing spondylitis. The sample was blood, either unsorted or a sorted T cell fraction (not recorded which). This chain joins TRBV12-3 or TRBV12-4 and TRBJ2-5, with D tentatively TRBD2 (6 bases). Written as DNA, the CDR3 is TGTGCCAGCAGTTTAGACTCTATGGGAGGCCAGTACTTC. Translation gives CASSLDSMGGQYF.